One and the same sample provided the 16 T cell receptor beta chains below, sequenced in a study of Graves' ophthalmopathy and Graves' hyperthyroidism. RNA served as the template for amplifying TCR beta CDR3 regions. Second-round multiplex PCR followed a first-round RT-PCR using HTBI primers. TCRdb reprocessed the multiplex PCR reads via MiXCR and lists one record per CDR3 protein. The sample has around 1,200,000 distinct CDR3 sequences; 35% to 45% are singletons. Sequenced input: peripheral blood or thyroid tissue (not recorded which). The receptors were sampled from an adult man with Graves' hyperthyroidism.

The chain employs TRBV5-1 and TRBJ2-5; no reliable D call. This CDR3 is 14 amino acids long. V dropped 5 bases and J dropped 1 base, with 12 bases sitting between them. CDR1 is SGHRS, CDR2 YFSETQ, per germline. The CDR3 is CASRTIPRQETQYF. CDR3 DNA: TGCGCCAGCAGGACCATCCCCCGCCAAGAGACCCAGTACTTC. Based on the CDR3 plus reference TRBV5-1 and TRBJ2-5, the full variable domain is KAGVTQTPRYLIKTRGQQVTLSCSPISGHRSVSWYQQTPGQGLQFLFEYFSETQRNKGNFPGRFSGRQFSNSRSEMNVSTLELGDSALYLCASRTIPRQETQYFGPGTRLLVL.

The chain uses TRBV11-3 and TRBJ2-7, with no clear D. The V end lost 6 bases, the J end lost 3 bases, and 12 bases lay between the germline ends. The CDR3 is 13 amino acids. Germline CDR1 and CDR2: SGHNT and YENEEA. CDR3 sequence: CASSANNGYEQYF. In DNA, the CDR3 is TGTGCCAGCAGTGCAAATAACGGCTACGAGCAGTACTTC.

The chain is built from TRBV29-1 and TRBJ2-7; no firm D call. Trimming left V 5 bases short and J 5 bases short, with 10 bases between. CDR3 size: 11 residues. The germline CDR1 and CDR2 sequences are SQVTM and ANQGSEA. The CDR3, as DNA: TGCAGCGTTCGAGGTAGCCACGAGCAGTACTTC. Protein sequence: CSVRGSHEQYF.

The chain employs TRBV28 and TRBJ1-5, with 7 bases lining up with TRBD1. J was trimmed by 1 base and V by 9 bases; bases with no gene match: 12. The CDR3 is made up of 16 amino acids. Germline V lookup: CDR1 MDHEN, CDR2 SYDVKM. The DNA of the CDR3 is TGTGCCAGTAGTATACAGGGGCGAGGAAGCAATCAGCCCCAGCATTTT. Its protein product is CASSIQGRGSNQPQHF.

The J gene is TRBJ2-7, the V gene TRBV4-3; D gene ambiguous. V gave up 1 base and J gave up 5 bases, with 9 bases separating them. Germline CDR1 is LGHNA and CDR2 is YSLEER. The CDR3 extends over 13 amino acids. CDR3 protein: CASSQAVEDEQYF. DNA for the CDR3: TGCGCCAGCAGCCAAGCCGTAGAGGACGAGCAGTACTTC.

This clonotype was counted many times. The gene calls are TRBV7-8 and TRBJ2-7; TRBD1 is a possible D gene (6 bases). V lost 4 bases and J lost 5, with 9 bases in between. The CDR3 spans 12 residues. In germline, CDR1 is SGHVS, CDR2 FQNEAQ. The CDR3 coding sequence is TGTGCCAGCAGCTCAGGGGTCCACGAGCAGTACTTC. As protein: CASSSGVHEQYF.

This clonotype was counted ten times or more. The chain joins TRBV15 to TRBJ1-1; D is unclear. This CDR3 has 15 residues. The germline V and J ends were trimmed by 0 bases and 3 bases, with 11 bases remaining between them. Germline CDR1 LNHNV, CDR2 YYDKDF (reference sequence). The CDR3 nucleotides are TGTGCCACCAGCAGAGATTCGGCCGCTGACACTGAAGCTTTCTTT. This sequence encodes CATSRDSAADTEAFF.

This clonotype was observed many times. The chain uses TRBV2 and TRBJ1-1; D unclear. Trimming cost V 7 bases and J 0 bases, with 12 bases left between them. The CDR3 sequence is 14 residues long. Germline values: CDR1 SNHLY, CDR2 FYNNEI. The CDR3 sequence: CASNYKKMNTEAFF. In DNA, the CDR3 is TGTGCCAGCAATTATAAGAAGATGAACACTGAAGCTTTCTTT.

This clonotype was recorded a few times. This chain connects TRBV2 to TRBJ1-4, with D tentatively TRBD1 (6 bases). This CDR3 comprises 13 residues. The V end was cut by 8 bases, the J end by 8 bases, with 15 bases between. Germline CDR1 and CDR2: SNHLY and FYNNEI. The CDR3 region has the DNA TGTGCCAGCTCCAGGGGAGAAGGGGAAAAACTGTTTTTT. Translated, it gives CASSRGEGEKLFF.

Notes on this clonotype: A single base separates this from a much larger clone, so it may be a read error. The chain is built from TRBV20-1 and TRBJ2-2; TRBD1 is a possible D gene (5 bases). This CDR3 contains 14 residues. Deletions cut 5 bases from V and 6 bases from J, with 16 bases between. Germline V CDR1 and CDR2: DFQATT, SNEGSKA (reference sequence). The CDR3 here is CSAGSPGIPGELFF. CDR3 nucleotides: TGCAGTGCTGGCAGCCCAGGGATCCCCGGGGAGCTGTTTTTT.

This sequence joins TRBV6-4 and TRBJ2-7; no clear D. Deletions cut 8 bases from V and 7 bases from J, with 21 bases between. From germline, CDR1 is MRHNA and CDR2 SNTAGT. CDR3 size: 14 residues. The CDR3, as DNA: TGTGCCAGCGATCACCTCCCAGGCCGCATAGAGCAGTACTTC. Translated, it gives CASDHLPGRIEQYF.

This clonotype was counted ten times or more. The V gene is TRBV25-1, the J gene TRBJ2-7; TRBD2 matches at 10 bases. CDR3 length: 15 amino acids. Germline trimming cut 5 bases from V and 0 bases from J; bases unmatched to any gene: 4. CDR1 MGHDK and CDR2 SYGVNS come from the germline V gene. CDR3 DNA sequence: TGTGCCAGCAGTATTTCTAGCGGGAGCTCCTACGAGCAGTACTTC. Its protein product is CASSISSGSSYEQYF.

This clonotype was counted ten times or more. CDR3 region: CASSLRQGDVETQYF. CDR3 coding DNA: TGCGCCAGCAGCTTGAGACAGGGGGACGTGGAGACCCAGTACTTC. The V call is TRBV5-1, the J call TRBJ2-5, with 9 bases fitting TRBD1. Germline loops: CDR1 SGHRS, CDR2 YFSETQ. There are 15 residues in the CDR3. The junction had 6 bases not matched to a gene; V was cut back by 1 base and J by 5 bases.

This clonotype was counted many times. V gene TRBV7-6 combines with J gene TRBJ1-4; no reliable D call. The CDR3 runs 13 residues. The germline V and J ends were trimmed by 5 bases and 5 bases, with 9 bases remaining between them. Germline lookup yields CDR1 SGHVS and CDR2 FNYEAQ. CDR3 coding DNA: TGTGCCAGCAGCGTGGGTGTGAATGAAAAACTGTTTTTT. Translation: CASSVGVNEKLFF.

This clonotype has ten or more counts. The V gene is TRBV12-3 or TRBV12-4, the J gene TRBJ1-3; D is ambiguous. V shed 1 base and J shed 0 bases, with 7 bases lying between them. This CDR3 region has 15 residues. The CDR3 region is CASSLESASGNTIYF. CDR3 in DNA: TGTGCCAGCAGTTTAGAATCAGCCTCTGGAAACACCATATATTTT.

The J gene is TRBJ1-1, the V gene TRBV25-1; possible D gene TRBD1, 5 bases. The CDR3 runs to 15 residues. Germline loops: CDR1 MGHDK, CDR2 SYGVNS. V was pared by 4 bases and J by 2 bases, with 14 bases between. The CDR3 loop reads CASSARRGFNTEAFF. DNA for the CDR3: TGTGCCAGCAGTGCTCGGCGGGGGTTCAACACTGAAGCTTTCTTT.